This T cell receptor (beta chain) was found in a study of identical twins. This CDR3 is 12 amino acids long. CDR1 and CDR2 (germline): MNHNY, SVGAGI (reference sequence). Trimming left V 6 bases short and J 3 bases short, with 7 bases between. This clonotype was observed a few times. Its antigen is undetermined. TCRdb ran MiXCR on the 5' RACE reads and lists one entry per CDR3 protein. The sample has approximately 260,000 distinct CDR3 sequences; over 12% are singletons. Notes on the study in general: It was possible that invariant MAIT and iNKT cells partly confounded the zero-insertion analyses. Within monozygotic twins, out-of-frame TCR alpha sharing was underestimated by the models.

The chain recombines TRBV6-6 with TRBJ2-3; possible D gene TRBD2, 6 bases. The sequenced sample was memory (CD45RO+) T cells sorted from blood. This clonotype originated in a young woman in good health. CDR3 DNA: TGTGCCAGCAGGACTAGTACAGATACGCAGTATTTT. Its translation is CASRTSTDTQYF.